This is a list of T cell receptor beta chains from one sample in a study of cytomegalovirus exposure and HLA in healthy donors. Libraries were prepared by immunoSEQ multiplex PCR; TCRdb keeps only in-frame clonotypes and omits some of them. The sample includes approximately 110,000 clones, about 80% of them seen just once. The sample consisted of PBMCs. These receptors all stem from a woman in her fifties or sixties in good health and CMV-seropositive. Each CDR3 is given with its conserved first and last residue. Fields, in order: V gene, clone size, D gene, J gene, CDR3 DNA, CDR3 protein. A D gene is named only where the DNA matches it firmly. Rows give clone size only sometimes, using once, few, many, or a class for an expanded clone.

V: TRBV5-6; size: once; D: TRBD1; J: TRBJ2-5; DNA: TGTGCCAGCAGCCCCCGGGGGACAGGGGAAGAGACCCAGTACTTC; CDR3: CASSPRGTGEETQYF
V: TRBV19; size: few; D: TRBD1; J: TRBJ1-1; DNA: TGTGCCAGTATTGCCTTAGGCAGGGGGAGGAACACTGAAGCTTTCTTT; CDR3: CASIALGRGRNTEAFF
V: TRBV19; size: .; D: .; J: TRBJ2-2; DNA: TGTGCCAGTAGTACCCGACTAGGCACCGGGGAGCTGTTTTTT; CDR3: CASSTRLGTGELFF
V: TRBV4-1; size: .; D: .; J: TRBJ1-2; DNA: TGCGCCAGCAGCCAAGGTCAAGGAGGGGATAACAACTATGGCTACACCTTC; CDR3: CASSQGQGGDNNYGYTF
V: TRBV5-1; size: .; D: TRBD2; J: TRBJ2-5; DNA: TGCGCCAGCAGCGATACTAGCGGGGGGGAGACCCAGTACTTC; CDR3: CASSDTSGGETQYF
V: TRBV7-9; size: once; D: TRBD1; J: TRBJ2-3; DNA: TGTGCCAGCAGCGTGGACAGGGGGCGCACAGATACGCAGTATTTT; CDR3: CASSVDRGRTDTQYF
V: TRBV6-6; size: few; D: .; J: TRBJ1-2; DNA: TGTGCCAGCAGTTACTCGAGTTCAATTAACTATGGCTACACCTTC; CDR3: CASSYSSSINYGYTF
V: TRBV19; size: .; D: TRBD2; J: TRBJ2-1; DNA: TGTGCCAGTAGTAAAGCTAGCGGGCGTTCCTACAATGAGCAGTTCTTC; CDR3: CASSKASGRSYNEQFF
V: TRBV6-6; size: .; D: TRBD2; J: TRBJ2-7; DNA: TGTGCCAGCAGTTACGGACTAGCGGGAGACGAGCAGTACTTC; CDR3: CASSYGLAGDEQYF
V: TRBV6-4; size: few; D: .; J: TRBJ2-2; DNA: TGTGCCAGCAGACCGGGACACACGAACACCGGGGAGCTGTTTTTT; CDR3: CASRPGHTNTGELFF
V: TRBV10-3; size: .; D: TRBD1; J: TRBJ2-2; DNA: TGTGCCATCACCGGACAGGGGGACCGGGAGCTGTTTTTT; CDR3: CAITGQGDRELFF
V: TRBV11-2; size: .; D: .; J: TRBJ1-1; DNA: TGTGCCAGCAGCTTCAGGGAGGGCACTGAAGCTTTCTTT; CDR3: CASSFREGTEAFF
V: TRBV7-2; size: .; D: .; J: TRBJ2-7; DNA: TGTGCTAGCAGATACGGGGGTGCCTCCGAGCAGTACTTC; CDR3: CASRYGGASEQYF
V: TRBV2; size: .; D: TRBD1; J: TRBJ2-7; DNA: TGTGCCAGCAGTGGGGACAGGGACTCCTACGAGCAGTACTTC; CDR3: CASSGDRDSYEQYF
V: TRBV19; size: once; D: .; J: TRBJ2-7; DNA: TGTGCCAGTAGTATAGCCTACGGGGGTACCTACGAGCAGTACTTC; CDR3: CASSIAYGGTYEQYF
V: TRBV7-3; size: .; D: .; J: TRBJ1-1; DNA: TGTGCCAGCAGCTTATCTGCAGGAAGCACTGAAGCTTTCTTT; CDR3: CASSLSAGSTEAFF
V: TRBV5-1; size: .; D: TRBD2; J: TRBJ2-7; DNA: TGCGCCAGCAGCCCGGCGGTACTAGCGGGGGACGAGCAGTACTTC; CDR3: CASSPAVLAGDEQYF